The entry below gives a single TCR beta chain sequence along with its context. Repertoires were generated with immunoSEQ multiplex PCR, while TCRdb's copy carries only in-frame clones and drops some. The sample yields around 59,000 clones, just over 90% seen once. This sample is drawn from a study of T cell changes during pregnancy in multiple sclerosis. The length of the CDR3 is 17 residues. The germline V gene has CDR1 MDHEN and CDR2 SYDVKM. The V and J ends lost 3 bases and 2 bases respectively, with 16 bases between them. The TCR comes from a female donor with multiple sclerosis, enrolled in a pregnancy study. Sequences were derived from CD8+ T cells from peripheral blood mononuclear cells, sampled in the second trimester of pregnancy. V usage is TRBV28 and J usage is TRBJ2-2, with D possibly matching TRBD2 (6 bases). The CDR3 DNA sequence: TGTGCCAGCAGTTTGATCGGGGGTAAATCCAACACCGGGGAGCTGTTTTTT. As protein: CASSLIGGKSNTGELFF.